This entry features one T cell receptor beta chain sequence. The protocol was immunoSEQ multiplex PCR, while the TCRdb copy is restricted to in-frame clones and leaves out a portion. The sample holds about 71,000 clones; 90% to 95% are singletons and the top ten take 15% to 19%. This sample was included in a study of OX40 agonist ivuxolimab in advanced cancers. The CDR3 runs to 15 residues. CDR1 and CDR2 from the germline V gene are SGHDN and FVKESK. The V segment lost 4 bases and the J segment 4 bases; nucleotides outside the gene matches: 4. The specimen was CD4+ or CD8+ T cells sorted from blood, collected in a trial of the OX40 agonist ivuxolimab. This sequence joins TRBV14 and TRBJ2-1; 10 bases align to TRBD2. The source is an adult with an advanced solid tumor such as melanoma, head and neck, liver or kidney cancer. The CDR3 DNA reads as TGTGCCAGCAGCCGGACTAGCGGAGAGTACAATGAGCAGTTCTTC. It encodes CASSRTSGEYNEQFF. Combining the CDR3 with reference TRBV14 and TRBJ2-1 gives the whole variable domain EAGVTQFPSHSVIEKGQTVTLRCDPISGHDNLYWYRRVMGKEIKFLLHFVKESKQDESGMPNNRFLAERTGGTYSTLKVQPAELEDSGVYFCASSRTSGEYNEQFFGPGTRLTVL.